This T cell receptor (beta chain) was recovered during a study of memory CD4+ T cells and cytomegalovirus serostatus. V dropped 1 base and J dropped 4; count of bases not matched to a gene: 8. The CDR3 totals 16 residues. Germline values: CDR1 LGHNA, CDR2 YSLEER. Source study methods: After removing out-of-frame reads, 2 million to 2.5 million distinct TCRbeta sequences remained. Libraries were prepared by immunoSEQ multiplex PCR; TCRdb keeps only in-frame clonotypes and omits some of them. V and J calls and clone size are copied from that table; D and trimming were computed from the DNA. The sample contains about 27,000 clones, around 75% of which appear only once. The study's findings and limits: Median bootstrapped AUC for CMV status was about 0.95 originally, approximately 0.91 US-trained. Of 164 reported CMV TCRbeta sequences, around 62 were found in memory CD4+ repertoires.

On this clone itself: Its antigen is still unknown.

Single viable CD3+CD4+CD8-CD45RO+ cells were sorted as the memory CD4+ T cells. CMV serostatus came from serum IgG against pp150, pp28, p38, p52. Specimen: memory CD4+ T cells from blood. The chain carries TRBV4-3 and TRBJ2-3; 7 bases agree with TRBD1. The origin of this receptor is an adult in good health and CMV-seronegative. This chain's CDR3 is CASSQVFTGVSDTQYF. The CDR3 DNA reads TGCGCCAGCAGCCAAGTTTTTACAGGGGTATCAGATACGCAGTATTTT.